One sample yielded the 30 T cell receptor beta chains listed below, sequenced in a study of radiotherapy plus CTLA-4 blockade in lung cancer. Using immunoSEQ multiplex PCR, the repertoire was profiled, and TCRdb retains in-frame clones only, with some absent. Of tens of thousands of clones in the sample, roughly three quarters were seen once. The material sequenced was peripheral blood, taken from a patient treated with radiotherapy plus ipilimumab. These TCRs come from a human donor with non-small cell lung cancer who had a complete response to radiotherapy plus ipilimumab.

The CDR3: CASRRDPQETQYF. As DNA, the CDR3 is TGTGCCAGCAGACGGGACCCACAAGAGACCCAGTACTTC. This chain links TRBV6-5 with TRBJ2-5; the D call may be TRBD1 or TRBD2 (5 bases each). The CDR3 covers 13 residues. V lost 6 bases and J lost 2, with 10 bases in between. CDR1 and CDR2 (germline): MNHEY, SVGAGI.

The table lists this clone with a few counts. V gene TRBV28 combines with J gene TRBJ1-5; maybe TRBD1 (5 bases). Germline V gene data show CDR1 as MDHEN and CDR2 as SYDVKM. V was pared by 5 bases and J by 6 bases, with 17 bases between. The CDR3 consists of 15 residues. This CDR3 reads CASSGAGVGFQPQHF. The CDR3 region has the DNA TGTGCCAGCAGTGGGGCCGGGGTTGGGTTTCAGCCCCAGCATTTT.

The V gene is TRBV19, the J gene TRBJ1-5, with D possibly TRBD1 on 5 matching bases. The germline V gene encodes CDR1 LNHDA and CDR2 SQIVND (reference sequence). V lost 7 bases and J lost 4, with 14 bases in between. This CDR3 has 14 amino acids. CDR3 sequence (DNA): TGTGCCAGTAAGGGCAGGGCGTCGAATCAGCCCCAGCATTTT. Translation gives CASKGRASNQPQHF.

The genes are TRBV7-8 and TRBJ2-1; 9 bases are a match to TRBD2. V shed 3 bases, J shed 1 base, and the junction held 1 base outside the gene matches. This CDR3 is 15 amino acids long. Germline lookup yields CDR1 SGHVS and CDR2 FQNEAQ. CDR3 DNA: TGTGCCAGCAGCTTCGGACTAGCGTCCTACAATGAGCAGTTCTTC. Protein: CASSFGLASYNEQFF.

This clone is deemed medium-sized. The chain links TRBV7-2 to TRBJ1-1, with 7 bases fitting TRBD1. V was clipped by 1 base and J by 1 base; unmatched bases: 9. Germline assignment: CDR1 SGHTA and CDR2 FQGNSA. The CDR3 loop spans 17 amino acids. The CDR3: CASSLDRDSYENTEAFF. Written as DNA, the CDR3 is TGTGCCAGCAGCTTAGATCGGGACAGCTATGAGAACACTGAAGCTTTCTTT.

This rearrangement joins TRBV30 to TRBJ1-6, with D possibly TRBD1 on 5 matching bases. Germline V gives CDR1 GTSNPN, CDR2 SVGIG (reference sequence). The V end lost 1 base, the J end lost 7 bases, and 17 bases lay between the germline ends. The CDR3 extends over 16 amino acids. DNA of the CDR3: TGTGCCTGGAGTGGGGGGACCCCAGACGGCAATTCACCCCTCCACTTT. The encoded protein is CAWSGGTPDGNSPLHF.

This chain uses TRBV11-3 with TRBJ1-3; TRBD1 aligns across 12 bases. The CDR3 extends over 17 amino acids. Germline lookup yields CDR1 SGHNT and CDR2 YENEEA. V gave up 4 bases and J gave up 1 base; unmatched junction bases: 5. CDR3 DNA sequence: TGTGCCAGCAGCTCTCTGGGACAGGGGGCTTCTGGAAACACCATATATTTT. It is translated as CASSSLGQGASGNTIYF.

Worth noting for this clone: One junction end does not reproduce the germline sequence, and a read error may be involved. The chain employs TRBV2 and TRBJ1-4; weak D call: TRBD1 (5 bases). Germline CDR1 and CDR2: SNHLY and FYNNEI. The length of the CDR3 is 12 residues. This CDR3 is CASSETVGGLLF. The CDR3 region has the DNA TGTGCCAGCAGTGAAACAGTGGGGGGACTCCTTTTT.

This chain uses TRBV19 with TRBJ2-1; weak D call: TRBD2 (6 bases). Trimming shortened V by 7 bases and J by 9 bases, and 10 bases separated the two germline ends. Germline CDR1 is LNHDA and CDR2 is SQIVND (reference sequence). CDR3 length: 11 amino acids. The CDR3 here is CASTLGGEQFF. As DNA, the CDR3 is TGTGCCAGTACCCTGGGAGGTGAGCAGTTCTTC.

The rearrangement links TRBV7-2 to TRBJ1-1, with TRBD1 matching 12 bases. CDR1 and CDR2 (germline): SGHTA, FQGNSA. The CDR3 consists of 15 residues. The junction had 2 bases not matched to a gene; V was cut back by 0 bases and J by 6 bases. DNA of the CDR3: TGTGCCAGCAGCTTAGCCGGGACAGGGGGCTCTGAAGCTTTCTTT. Its protein product is CASSLAGTGGSEAFF.

J is TRBJ2-7 and V is TRBV11-2; D may be TRBD2 (6 bases). The CDR3 covers 13 residues. Germline V gene data show CDR1 as SGHAT and CDR2 as FQNNGV. The V and J ends lost 6 bases and 3 bases respectively, with 12 bases between them. This chain's CDR3 is CASRPPGSYEQYV. The CDR3 DNA follows: TGTGCCAGCAGGCCGCCCGGGAGCTACGAGCAGTACGTC.

This clone was seen only once. V and J are TRBV7-9 and TRBJ2-1; TRBD2 might be the D (5 bases). CDR1 is SEHNR and CDR2 is FQNEAQ in the germline V gene (reference sequence). The CDR3 has 11 residues. V was cut by 5 bases and J by 15 bases, with 14 bases left in between. The CDR3 DNA is TGTGCCAGCAGCCCAGAAGGCGGAGGGTTCTTC. Translated: CASSPEGGGFF.

About this clone itself: A much larger clone sits a single nucleotide away, making a read error possible. The chain links TRBV7-9 to TRBJ2-6; the D is unclear. The length of the CDR3 is 14 residues. Trimming pared 2 bases from V and 0 bases from J, leaving 2 bases between. CDR1 is SEHNR and CDR2 is FQNEAQ in the germline V gene (reference sequence). The CDR3 nucleotides are TGTGCCAGCAGCTTAAGCTCTGGGGCCAACGTCCTGACTTTC. The encoded protein is CASSLSSGANVLTF.

The V and J genes are TRBV21-1 and TRBJ1-5. TRBV21-1 is termed a pseudogene. The CDR3 totals 20 residues. The CDR3 DNA follows: TGTGCCAGCAGCAAGCCCTTAAAGGGATCGATTCGTAGAGGCAATCAGCCCCAGCATTTT. It is translated as CASSKPLKGSIRRGNQPQHF.

This clone showed up just a few times. V gene TRBV2 combines with J gene TRBJ2-1, with D tentatively TRBD2 (5 bases). This CDR3 comprises 11 residues. Trimming left V 8 bases short and J 8 bases short, with 10 bases between. Germline CDR1 is SNHLY and CDR2 is FYNNEI. This CDR3 is CASERSDEQFF. The CDR3 coding sequence is TGTGCCAGCGAGCGGAGCGATGAGCAGTTCTTC.

V gene TRBV6-5 combines with J gene TRBJ2-6; no definite D call. Trimming left V 2 bases short and J 11 bases short, with 13 bases between. CDR3 length equals 14 residues. The V gene's germline CDR1 is MNHEY and CDR2 SVGAGI. DNA for the CDR3: TGTGCCAGCAGTTACGGTGACGGCCGTGACGTCCTGACTTTC. Residues: CASSYGDGRDVLTF.

This sequence joins TRBV7-6 and TRBJ1-1; D gene unclear. The V end lost 0 bases, the J end lost 2 bases, and 4 bases lay between the germline ends. The CDR3 is made up of 13 amino acids. Germline lookup yields CDR1 SGHVS and CDR2 FNYEAQ. The DNA for the CDR3 is TGTGCCAGCAGCTTAGCGCAAAACACTGAAGCTTTCTTT. Amino acids: CASSLAQNTEAFF.

The chain has TRBV7-2 and TRBJ1-1; no firm D call. Germline V gene sequence: CDR1 SGHTA, CDR2 FQGNSA. V was shortened by 3 bases and J by 4 bases, with 9 bases between the two germline ends. The CDR3 is made up of 13 amino acids. DNA for the CDR3: TGTGCCAGCAGCTTTCCGTATGGCACTGAAGCTTTCTTT. It codes for CASSFPYGTEAFF.

The genes are TRBV6-5 and TRBJ1-5; D not certain. CDR1 and CDR2 from the germline V gene are MNHEY and SVGAGI. V lost 5 bases and J 0 bases, leaving 5 bases between the germline ends. This CDR3 region has 13 residues. This CDR3 reads CASSEVSNQPQHF. CDR3 in DNA: TGTGCCAGCAGTGAGGTTAGCAATCAGCCCCAGCATTTT.

This clone has more than one count but fewer than ten. This chain joins TRBV9 and TRBJ2-4; possibly TRBD1 or TRBD2 for D (5 bases each). The CDR3 spans 15 residues. Germline CDR1 and CDR2: SGDLS and YYNGEE. V was pared by 0 bases and J by 9 bases, with 16 bases between. The DNA of the CDR3 is TGTGCCAGCAGCGTAGGATTCAGGGACGGAATCATTCAGTACTTC. This translates into CASSVGFRDGIIQYF. The whole variable domain, filled in from reference TRBV9 and TRBJ2-4, reads DSGVTQTPKHLITATGQRVTLRCSPRSGDLSVYWYQQSLDQGLQFLIQYYNGEERAKGNILERFSAQQFPDLHSELNLSSLELGDSALYFCASSVGFRDGIIQYFGAGTRLSVL.

The chain links TRBV19 to TRBJ1-5, with 8 bases matching TRBD1. Germline V lookup: CDR1 LNHDA, CDR2 SQIVND (reference sequence). V was clipped by 5 bases and J by 6 bases; unmatched bases: 9. This CDR3 is 15 amino acids long. The CDR3 nucleotides are TGTGCCAGTAGTGCTGGACAGGGCAGGGGTCAGCCCCAGCATTTT. Residues: CASSAGQGRGQPQHF.

The chain carries TRBV13 and TRBJ1-5, with unresolved D. The CDR3 sequence is 12 residues long. V lost 5 bases and J lost 5, with 7 bases in between. Germline V gives CDR1 PRHDT, CDR2 FYEKMQ (reference sequence). As DNA, the CDR3 is TGTGCCAGCAGCCTCAGAGATCAGCCCCAGCATTTT. Its protein is CASSLRDQPQHF.

This chain uses TRBV25-1 with TRBJ2-1; D unclear. The V gene's germline CDR1 is MGHDK and CDR2 SYGVNS. V gave up 4 bases and J gave up 8 bases, with 12 bases separating them. CDR3 size: 13 residues. The CDR3 DNA follows: TGTGCCAGCAGTGGCCTTGGGATTGATGAGCAGTTCTTC. Its protein product is CASSGLGIDEQFF.

The count of this clone is one. This chain joins TRBV6-5 and TRBJ2-3; D unclear. Looked up from germline, CDR1 is MNHEY and CDR2 is SVGAGI. Trimming removed 4 bases at V and 4 bases at J, with 12 bases between. The CDR3 covers 14 residues. The CDR3 reads CASSFSRSADTQYF. The CDR3 DNA reads TGTGCCAGCAGTTTTTCTAGGTCCGCAGATACGCAGTATTTT.

This clone was found a few times. This chain joins TRBV7-8 and TRBJ1-2; 7 bases match TRBD1. This CDR3 region has 20 residues. The germline V gene has CDR1 SGHVS and CDR2 FQNEAQ. J lost 6 bases, V lost 5 bases, and 27 bases had no gene match. For the CDR3, the DNA is TGTGCCAGCAGCCTACGGGACAGCACATTAAGAAACCCGACGGGGGATGGCTACACCTTC. It yields the protein CASSLRDSTLRNPTGDGYTF.

The rearrangement links TRBV19 to TRBJ1-1; D call uncertain. CDR1 LNHDA and CDR2 SQIVND come from the germline V gene (reference sequence). The V end lost 3 bases, the J end lost 5 bases, and 7 bases lay between the germline ends. This CDR3 contains 12 residues. CDR3 in DNA: TGTGCCAGTAGTATCCCCGGAACTGAAGCTTTCTTT. Its translation: CASSIPGTEAFF.

This clone was counted only a few times. The chain uses TRBV6-5 and TRBJ1-1; D is ambiguous. With 4 bases removed from V and 5 bases from J, the gap between germline ends came to 11 bases. This CDR3 contains 13 residues. Per the germline V gene, CDR1 is MNHEY and CDR2 is SVGAGI. This CDR3 reads CASSFSGGTEAFF. As DNA, the CDR3 is TGTGCCAGCAGTTTCTCCGGAGGGACTGAAGCTTTCTTT.

The chain carries TRBV19 and TRBJ1-4; D is uncertain. The CDR3 consists of 15 residues. The germline V gene has CDR1 LNHDA and CDR2 SQIVND (reference sequence). Trimming stripped 5 bases from V and 0 bases from J, with 10 bases between. Here the CDR3 DNA reads TGTGCCAGTAGTCCAAACCGTGCAACTAATGAAAAACTGTTTTTT. As protein: CASSPNRATNEKLFF.

This clone appeared many times. The chain carries TRBV4-1 and TRBJ1-1; TRBD1 agrees at 8 bases. Germline trimming cut 3 bases from V and 3 bases from J; bases unmatched to any gene: 6. The CDR3 has 15 amino acids. Looked up from germline, CDR1 is MGHRA and CDR2 is YSYEKL. The CDR3 loop is CASSHSQGADTEAFF. The CDR3 DNA follows: TGCGCCAGCAGCCATAGTCAGGGGGCGGACACTGAAGCTTTCTTT.

The V gene is TRBV7-9, the J gene TRBJ1-4; D unclear. Trimming cost V 1 base and J 5 bases, with 5 bases left between them. The germline CDR1 and CDR2 sequences are SEHNR and FQNEAQ (reference sequence). The length of the CDR3 is 13 residues. CDR3 DNA sequence: TGTGCCAGCAGCTTAGTTGGGAATGAAAAACTGTTTTTT. It encodes CASSLVGNEKLFF.